Listed here are 21 T cell receptor beta chains from one sample, sequenced in a study of T cells after yellow fever vaccination. MiXCR was run by TCRdb on the 5' RACE reads, yielding one entry per CDR3 protein. The table lists about 96,000 distinct CDR3 sequences, approximately 9% of them singletons. This specimen consisted of CD8+ T cells not binding an NS4B(214-222) dextramer, sorted from PBMCs, obtained around 14 days after the first yellow fever vaccination. The receptors shown here come from a man younger than 35 who received the YFV17D yellow fever vaccine.

The genes are TRBV2 and TRBJ2-5; 8 bases are shared with TRBD1. The CDR3 runs to 16 residues. V lost 0 bases, J lost 5 bases, and 8 bases stayed unmatched. In germline, CDR1 is SNHLY, CDR2 FYNNEI. The CDR3 nucleotides are TGTGCCAGCAGTGAAGCGCTTCAGGGGGCTGGTGAGACCCAGTACTTC. Translation gives CASSEALQGAGETQYF.

This clonotype appeared a few times. J is TRBJ1-4 and V is TRBV5-6; 11 nucleotides agree with TRBD1. This CDR3 comprises 15 residues. The germline gives CDR1 SGHDT, CDR2 YYEEEE. J lost 7 bases, V lost 1 base, and 3 bases had no gene match. The CDR3 loop reads CASSLRDRGSEKLFF. Written as DNA, the CDR3 is TGTGCCAGCAGCTTGAGGGACAGGGGGAGTGAAAAACTGTTTTTT.

The chain combines TRBV5-8 with TRBJ2-7; TRBD1 is a possible D gene (7 bases). Germline V gene data show CDR1 as SGHTS and CDR2 as YDEGEE. The CDR3 is 14 residues long. V lost 0 bases, J lost 6 bases, and 13 bases lay in between. CDR3 nucleotides: TGTGCCAGCAGCTTGGGACAGGGACTCTCCGAGCAGTACGTC. Translating gives CASSLGQGLSEQYV.

The chain is built from TRBV4-1 and TRBJ2-7; no definite D call. Germline V gene sequence: CDR1 MGHRA, CDR2 YSYEKL. This CDR3 has 15 amino acids. Trimming took 1 base from V and 2 from J, leaving 12 bases between them. Written as DNA, the CDR3 is TGCGCCAGCAGCCAAGTCAGCTCACCGCCCTACGAGCAGTACGTC. This gives the protein CASSQVSSPPYEQYV.

This clonotype was detected a few times. The gene calls are TRBV7-3 and TRBJ1-1; a possible D gene is TRBD1 (5 bases). Germline V gene lookup returns CDR1 SGHTA and CDR2 FQGTGA. CDR3 size: 17 residues. Trimming removed 0 bases from V and 4 bases from J, with 18 bases in between. The DNA for the CDR3 is TGTGCCAGCAGCTTAACCGGGCTGGGACTGGGAAGCACTGAAGCTTTCTTT. This gives the protein CASSLTGLGLGSTEAFF. Full variable domain (remainder filled in from reference TRBV7-3 and TRBJ1-1): GAGVSQTPSNKVTEKGKYVELRCDPISGHTALYWYRQSLGQGPEFLIYFQGTGAADDSGLPNDRFFAVRPEGSVSTLKIQRTERGDSAVYLCASSLTGLGLGSTEAFFGQGTRLTVV.

The chain uses TRBV10-3 and TRBJ2-5; D gene uncertain. Germline CDR1 reads ENHRY; CDR2 reads SYGVKD. CDR3 size: 13 residues. The V end lost 3 bases, the J end lost 5 bases, and 10 bases lay between the germline ends. The chain's CDR3 is CAISEVAMETQYF. The CDR3 nucleotides are TGTGCCATCAGTGAAGTGGCAATGGAGACCCAGTACTTC.

This clonotype was observed at least ten times. This sequence joins TRBV5-4 and TRBJ2-1; D assignment may be TRBD1 or TRBD2 (6 bases each). The CDR3 length is 14 residues. V was cut by 2 bases and J by 6 bases, with 12 bases left in between. Germline values: CDR1 SGHNT, CDR2 YYREEE (reference sequence). Here the CDR3 DNA reads TGTGCCAGCAGCTTCAGGGGAGGCCTCAATGAGCAGTTCTTC. Its translation is CASSFRGGLNEQFF.

Only a few counts were recorded for this clonotype. The CDR3 here is CASSQESLRLDAQYF. CDR3 sequence (DNA): TGTGCCAGCAGCCAAGAGTCCCTCCGTCTGGATGCCCAGTACTTC. V usage is TRBV3-1 and J usage is TRBJ2-5; D not resolved. CDR3 length: 15 residues. V gave up 0 bases and J gave up 9 bases, with 17 bases separating them. Germline V CDR1 and CDR2: LGHDT, YNNKEL (reference sequence).

This clonotype was picked up a small number of times. The chain couples TRBV27 to TRBJ1-5; tentatively, D is TRBD1 (5 bases). CDR3 length: 18 amino acids. CDR1 MNHEY and CDR2 SMNVEV come from the germline V gene (reference sequence). Trimming removed 3 bases from V and 5 bases from J, with 23 bases in between. The CDR3 DNA reads as TGTGCCAGCAGTTTTATCCAATCGGGCGGACAAGTTCATCAGCCCCAGCATTTT. As protein: CASSFIQSGGQVHQPQHF.

V is TRBV18 and J is TRBJ1-1, with D perhaps matching TRBD1 (5 bases). Germline CDR1 reads KGHSH; CDR2 reads LQKENI. The V end was cut by 0 bases, the J end by 5 bases, with 13 bases between. This CDR3 contains 15 residues. CDR3 sequence: CASSPPHTGRTEAFF. The CDR3 nucleotides read TGTGCCAGCTCACCACCACACACGGGGCGAACTGAAGCTTTCTTT.

This clonotype was counted between two and nine times. The V and J genes are TRBV20-1 and TRBJ2-2; 9 bases are a match to TRBD1. The germline gives CDR1 DFQATT, CDR2 SNEGSKA (reference sequence). The CDR3 loop spans 15 amino acids. The J segment lost 6 bases and the V segment lost 2 bases, leaving 7 bases of the junction unmatched. The DNA of the CDR3 is TGCAGTGCTAGATCGGGACAGGGAGGTGCCGGGGAGCTGTTTTTT. Translation gives CSARSGQGGAGELFF.

This clonotype was seen a few times. This CDR3 reads CASSPRDRGTDTQYF. The DNA for the CDR3 is TGTGCCAGCAGTCCCCGGGACAGGGGCACAGATACGCAGTATTTT. The chain is built from TRBV12-3 or TRBV12-4 and TRBJ2-3; 9 nucleotides line up with TRBD1. J gave up 1 base and V 5 bases, and 4 bases lay outside the gene matches. The CDR3 spans 15 residues.

This chain links TRBV13 with TRBJ2-1; TRBD1 might be the D (5 bases). Trimming shortened V by 5 bases and J by 3 bases, and 11 bases separated the two germline ends. Germline CDR1 reads PRHDT; CDR2 reads FYEKMQ (reference sequence). CDR3 length equals 14 residues. In DNA, the CDR3 is TGTGCCAGCAGCCCAGTGGACATCTACAATGAGCAGTTCTTC. This gives the protein CASSPVDIYNEQFF.

This clonotype occurred a few times. This sequence joins TRBV29-1 and TRBJ1-2; TRBD1 aligns across 9 bases. This CDR3 spans 17 amino acids. In germline, CDR1 is SQVTM, CDR2 ANQGSEA. Trimming cost V 6 bases and J 4 bases; bases outside gene matches: 18. CDR3 nucleotide sequence: TGCAGCGTGGACCGGGACAGGGAATCCGGATTCCTCTATGGCTACACCTTC. It yields the protein CSVDRDRESGFLYGYTF.

This sequence joins TRBV6-5 and TRBJ2-2; D is unclear. The V and J ends lost 2 bases and 4 bases respectively, with 2 bases between them. CDR3 size: 12 residues. The germline CDR1 and CDR2 sequences are MNHEY and SVGAGI. The CDR3 reads CASSYTTGELFF. CDR3 DNA sequence: TGTGCCAGCAGTTACACCACCGGGGAGCTGTTTTTT.

This clonotype was seen only a few times. The genes are TRBV20-1 and TRBJ2-1, with TRBD2 identical over 12 bases. Germline lookup yields CDR1 DFQATT and CDR2 SNEGSKA (reference sequence). The CDR3 has 15 amino acids. V lost 7 bases, J lost 4 bases, and 8 bases stayed unmatched. CDR3 coding DNA: TGCAGTGTTCCCCTAGCGGGGGGGGATTACAATGAGCAGTTCTTC. Amino acid sequence: CSVPLAGGDYNEQFF.

This clonotype was seen repeatedly, ten times or more. The chain employs TRBV27 and TRBJ2-1; maybe TRBD1 (5 bases). This CDR3 region has 13 residues. From germline, CDR1 is MNHEY and CDR2 SMNVEV (reference sequence). V was pared by 2 bases and J by 6 bases, with 8 bases between. The CDR3 DNA follows: TGTGCCAGCAGTTTAGGACACACCAATGAGCAGTTCTTC. Translation: CASSLGHTNEQFF.

V gene TRBV3-1 combines with J gene TRBJ1-5; D is undetermined. CDR3 size: 13 residues. Germline V gives CDR1 LGHDT, CDR2 YNNKEL (reference sequence). V dropped 2 bases and J dropped 2 bases, with 4 bases sitting between them. The CDR3 DNA follows: TGTGCCAGCAGCCAAACAGGCAATCAGCCCCAGCATTTT. Amino acid sequence: CASSQTGNQPQHF. The whole variable domain, filled in from reference TRBV3-1 and TRBJ1-5, reads DTAVSQTPKYLVTQMGNDKSIKCEQNLGHDTMYWYKQDSKKFLKIMFSYNNKELIINETVPNRFSPKSPDKAHLNLHINSLELGDSAVYFCASSQTGNQPQHFGDGTRLSIL.

V is TRBV6-1 and J is TRBJ1-4, with a tentative D call TRBD1 (5 bases). CDR3 size: 14 residues. Germline CDR1 is MNHNS and CDR2 is SASEGT. V was shortened by 0 bases and J by 7 bases, with 9 bases between the two germline ends. The CDR3, as DNA: TGTGCCAGCAGTGAAGCTCCAGGGCCTGAAAAACTGTTTTTT. Its protein product is CASSEAPGPEKLFF.

J is TRBJ2-7 and V is TRBV7-6; 7 bases align to TRBD1. This CDR3 contains 14 residues. Germline CDR1 reads SGHVS; CDR2 reads FNYEAQ. Trimming took 2 bases from V and 0 from J; bases not matched to a gene: 1. CDR3 region: CASSLTGASYEQYF. The CDR3 nucleotides are TGTGCCAGCAGCTTAACAGGGGCCTCCTACGAGCAGTACTTC.

The chain has TRBV5-6 and TRBJ2-1; 9 bases line up with TRBD2. Trimming cost V 1 base and J 5 bases; bases outside gene matches: 4. Germline assignment: CDR1 SGHDT and CDR2 YYEEEE. The CDR3 loop spans 15 amino acids. CDR3 sequence reads: CASSLQLAGHNEQFF. The DNA for the CDR3 is TGTGCCAGCAGCTTGCAGCTAGCGGGGCACAATGAGCAGTTCTTC.